This TCR beta chain comes out of a study of cytomegalovirus exposure and HLA in healthy donors. The overall study: A prior analysis found more than 90 million unique TCR beta sequences from approximately 200 million T cells.

Study outcomes and limitations: According to an earlier analysis, most TCR beta V segments yielded productive rearrangements about 87% or about 30% of the time. Some public TCRs appeared in many individuals, while most sequences were rare. Highest at DRB1 and lowest at HLA-C, TCR association rates differed among HLA loci in a later analysis.

The CDR3 is made up of 14 amino acids. Trimming removed 2 bases at V and 5 bases at J, with 14 bases between. The PCR ran on 60 Vbeta and 13 Jbeta primers. The repertoire was sequenced with immunoSEQ multiplex PCR; TCRdb's copy has only in-frame clones and lacks some. Seen here are 95,000 to 150,000 clones, around three quarters observed once, and the top ten hold more than 3%. On this clone itself: Its antigen is not known.

This receptor was identified in a woman aged 50 to 60 in good health and CMV-seronegative. Material: PBMCs. The rearrangement links TRBV5-3 to TRBJ2-7; tentative D call: TRBD1 (5 bases). TRBV5-3 qualifies as an ORF whose function is uncertain. The CDR3 coding sequence is TGTGCCAGAAGCTTCGGACACCGGCCTGACGAGCAGTACTTC. Translating gives CARSFGHRPDEQYF.